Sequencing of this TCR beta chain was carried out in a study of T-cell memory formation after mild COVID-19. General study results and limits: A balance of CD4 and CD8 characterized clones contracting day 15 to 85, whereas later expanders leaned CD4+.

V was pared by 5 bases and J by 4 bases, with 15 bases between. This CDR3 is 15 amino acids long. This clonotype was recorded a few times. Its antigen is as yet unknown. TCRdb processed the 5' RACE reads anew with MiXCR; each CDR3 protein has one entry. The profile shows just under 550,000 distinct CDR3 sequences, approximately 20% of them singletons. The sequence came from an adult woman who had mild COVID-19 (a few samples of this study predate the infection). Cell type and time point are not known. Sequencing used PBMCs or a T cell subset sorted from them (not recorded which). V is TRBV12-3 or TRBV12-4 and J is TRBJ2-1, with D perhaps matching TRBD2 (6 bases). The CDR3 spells CASSAPGTLYNEQFF. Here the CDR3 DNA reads TGTGCCAGCAGTGCACCCGGGACTTTATACAATGAGCAGTTCTTC.